A single sample is the source of the 8 T cell receptor beta chains below, sequenced in a study of blood T cell repertoires in COVID-19. This table comes from immunoSEQ multiplex PCR, and its TCRdb copy is limited to in-frame clones, with some not included. The sample contains just under 60,000 clones, around 80% of which appear only once. Sample: peripheral blood. The receptors originated from a man at least 80 years old with acute or convalescent COVID-19.

The rearrangement links TRBV19 to TRBJ2-2, with TRBD1 as a possible D gene (6 bases). This CDR3 spans 15 amino acids. The V and J ends lost 3 bases and 0 bases respectively, with 8 bases between them. Germline CDR1 reads LNHDA; CDR2 reads SQIVND (reference sequence). The CDR3 loop reads CASSMGQTNTGELFF. CDR3 DNA sequence: TGTGCCAGTAGTATGGGACAAACGAACACCGGGGAGCTGTTTTTT.

This clone is labeled as large. The chain links TRBV5-1 to TRBJ2-3; 8 bases match TRBD2. Germline lookup yields CDR1 SGHRS and CDR2 YFSETQ. The CDR3 consists of 15 residues. V lost 0 bases, J lost 3 bases, and 3 bases stayed unmatched. The CDR3 is CASSLDPGGTDTQYF. CDR3 sequence (DNA): TGCGCCAGCAGCTTGGATCCGGGGGGGACAGATACGCAGTATTTT.

The J gene is TRBJ2-7, the V gene TRBV6-2 or TRBV6-3; TRBD1 agrees at 9 bases. CDR1 and CDR2 from the germline V gene are MNHEY and SVGEGT. The CDR3 is made up of 16 amino acids. V lost 2 bases to trimming and J lost 0 bases; unmatched junction nucleotides: 5. CDR3 coding DNA: TGTGCCAGCAGTTACCTTGTGACAGGGGGCTCCTACGAGCAGTACTTC. It yields the protein CASSYLVTGGSYEQYF.

V and J are TRBV3-1 (or the pseudogene TRBV3-2) and TRBJ2-3; D possibly corresponds to TRBD2 (7 bases). Germline lookup yields CDR1 LGHDT and CDR2 YNNKEL (reference sequence). The CDR3 loop spans 16 amino acids. V was shortened by 1 base and J by 4 bases, with 15 bases between the two germline ends. The CDR3 DNA sequence: TGTGCCAGCAGCCAAGTAAGGGGGGGCGTTTCAGATACGCAGTATTTT. This gives the protein CASSQVRGGVSDTQYF.

In this sample, this clone turned up a few times. The rearrangement joins TRBV15 to TRBJ2-7; no clear D. The germline gives CDR1 LNHNV, CDR2 YYDKDF (reference sequence). This CDR3 is built from 14 residues. Trimming stripped 0 bases from V and 3 bases from J, with 9 bases between. CDR3 sequence: CATSRERGDYEQYF. CDR3 nucleotides: TGTGCCACCAGCAGAGAAAGAGGTGACTACGAGCAGTACTTC.

The gene calls are TRBV11-3 and TRBJ2-2, with 7 bases aligning to TRBD2. This CDR3 has 14 amino acids. Trimming cost V 4 bases and J 4 bases; bases outside gene matches: 3. The germline V gene has CDR1 SGHNT and CDR2 YENEEA. The CDR3 is CASSSTSFTGELFF. The CDR3 DNA reads as TGTGCCAGCAGCTCGACTAGCTTCACCGGGGAGCTGTTTTTT.

The V and J genes are TRBV7-8 and TRBJ1-2; D unclear. V lost 0 bases to trimming and J lost 8 bases, with 13 bases between them. Germline V gene lookup returns CDR1 SGHVS and CDR2 FQNEAQ. The CDR3 is made up of 14 amino acids. CDR3 DNA sequence: TGTGCCAGCAGCTTAGCCGGGCGGGAAGGGGGCTACACCTTC. Protein sequence: CASSLAGREGGYTF. The entire variable domain, with the rest obtained from reference TRBV7-8 and TRBJ1-2, is as follows: GAGVSQSPRYKVAKRGQDVALRCDPISGHVSLFWYQQALGQGPEFLTYFQNEAQLDKSGLPSDRFFAERPEGSVSTLKIQRTQQEDSAVYLCASSLAGREGGYTFGSGTRLTVV.

The rearrangement joins TRBV5-6 to TRBJ1-5; 9 bases agree with TRBD1. Germline trimming cut 4 bases from V and 1 base from J; bases unmatched to any gene: 6. This CDR3 has 16 amino acids. Germline assignment: CDR1 SGHDT and CDR2 YYEEEE. CDR3 in DNA: TGTGCCAGCAGCATGGACAGGGGACAGAGCAATCAGCCCCAGCATTTT. This sequence encodes CASSMDRGQSNQPQHF.